Below, one T cell receptor (beta chain) is given with its context. This sample is drawn from a study of blood T cell repertoires in COVID-19. Study background: Italy, Spain and the United States were the sources of the convalescent and acute COVID-19 samples.

Per the study methods: Amplification with reference gene primers provided the estimates of nucleated cell counts. Sequencing used immunoSEQ multiplex PCR; TCRdb keeps in-frame clones, though not all of them. The V and J calls and the clone size are those of that table, but D and trimming were determined from the DNA. The repertoire holds around 200,000 clones, with roughly 89% as singletons. The age range of participants was 18 to 89 years, with residence in under 25 US areas. With V trimmed by 5 bases and J by 4 bases, 11 bases remained unmatched. The CDR3 sequence is 16 residues long. The germline gives CDR1 GTSNPN, CDR2 SVGIG (reference sequence).

The TCR originated in a woman aged 40 to 50 with acute COVID-19. This chain uses TRBV30 with TRBJ2-1; TRBD2 agrees at 10 bases. Sequenced sample: PBMCs or T cells enriched from blood (not recorded which). The chain's CDR3 is CAWGLRMTSGYNEQFF. CDR3 nucleotide sequence: TGTGCCTGGGGCCTTAGGATGACTAGCGGGTACAATGAGCAGTTCTTC.